Sequencing of this T cell receptor beta chain was carried out in a study of blood T cell repertoires in COVID-19. Whole-study context: Italy, Spain and the United States were the sources of the convalescent and acute COVID-19 samples. T cells, B-cell-depleted T cells, or PBMCs supplied cDNA or gDNA.

The CDR3 loop spans 15 amino acids. With 1 base removed from V and 3 bases from J, the gap between germline ends came to 13 bases. Per the germline V gene, CDR1 is SGHAT and CDR2 is FQNNGV. How the authors handled the data: Researchers report that nucleated cell counts were estimated from reference gene primer amplification. The repertoire was sequenced with immunoSEQ multiplex PCR; TCRdb's copy has only in-frame clones and lacks some. The DNA gave D and trimming, while V, J and clone size come from that table. Of about 73,000 clones in the sample, around four fifths were seen once. V and J are TRBV11-2 and TRBJ2-7, with a weak D call TRBD2 (6 bases). The TCR comes from a woman in her fifties or sixties with acute or convalescent COVID-19. Sequenced material: peripheral blood. CDR3 loop: CASSLGRVGIYEQYF. The CDR3 DNA is TGTGCCAGCAGCTTAGGGAGGGTAGGCATCTACGAGCAGTACTTC. Combining the CDR3 with reference TRBV11-2 and TRBJ2-7 gives the whole variable domain EAGVAQSPRYKIIEKRQSVAFWCNPISGHATLYWYQQILGQGPKLLIQFQNNGVVDDSQLPKDRFSAERLKGVDSTLKIQPAKLEDSAVYLCASSLGRVGIYEQYFGPGTRLTVT.